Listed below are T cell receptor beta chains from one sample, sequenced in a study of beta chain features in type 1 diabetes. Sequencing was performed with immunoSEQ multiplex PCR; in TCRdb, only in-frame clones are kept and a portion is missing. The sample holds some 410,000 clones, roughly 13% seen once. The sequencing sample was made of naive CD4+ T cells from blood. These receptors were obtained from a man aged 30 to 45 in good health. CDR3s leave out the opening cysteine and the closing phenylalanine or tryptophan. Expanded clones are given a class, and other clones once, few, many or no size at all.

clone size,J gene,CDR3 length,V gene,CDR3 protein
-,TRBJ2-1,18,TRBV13,ASSLDPGLAGGLSYNEQF
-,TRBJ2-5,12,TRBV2,ASSRARGRETQY
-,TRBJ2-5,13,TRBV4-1,ASSGGGQHKETQY
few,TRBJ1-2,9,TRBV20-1,SAGGSIGYT
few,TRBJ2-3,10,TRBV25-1,ASSESAVVVY
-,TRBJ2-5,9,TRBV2,ASKPTGTQY
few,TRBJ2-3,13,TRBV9,ASSSRVGPTDTQY
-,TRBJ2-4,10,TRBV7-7,ASSRYRDIQY
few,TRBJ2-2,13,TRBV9,ASSVGHSVTGELF
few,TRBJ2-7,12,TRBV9,ASSVSTFSYEQY
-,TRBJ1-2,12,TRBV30,AWSVRWERYGYT
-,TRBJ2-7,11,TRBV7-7,ASSAGTGLEQY
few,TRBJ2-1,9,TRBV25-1,ASRGRGEQF
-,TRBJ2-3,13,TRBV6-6,ASSKTWGGRDTQY
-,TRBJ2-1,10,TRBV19,ASSIGLNEQF
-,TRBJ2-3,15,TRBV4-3,ASSSPGGLADTDTQY
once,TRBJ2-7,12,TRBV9,ASSVSTGNYEQY
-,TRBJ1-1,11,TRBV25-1,ASSSGLNTEAF
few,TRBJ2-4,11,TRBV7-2,ASSLGGTNIQY
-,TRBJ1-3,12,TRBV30,AWRGRLSGNTIY
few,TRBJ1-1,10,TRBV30,AWGEDRLGAF
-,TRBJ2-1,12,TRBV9,ASTRWSSYNEQF
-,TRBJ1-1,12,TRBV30,AWSVRRGDTEAF
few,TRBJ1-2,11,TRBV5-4,ASSLVGDDGYT
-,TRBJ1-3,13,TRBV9,ASRRGDNSGNTIY
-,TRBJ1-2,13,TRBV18,ASSPGAGVNYGYT
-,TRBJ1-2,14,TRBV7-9,ASSHPMGVANYGYT
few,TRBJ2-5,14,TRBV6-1,ASSELDSPLSETQY
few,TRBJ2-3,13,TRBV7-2,ASSAGGAAADTQY
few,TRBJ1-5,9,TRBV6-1,ASSEEVPQH
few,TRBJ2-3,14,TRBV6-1,ASSGRSDLSTDTQY
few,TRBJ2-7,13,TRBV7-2,ASRRDRGSYYEQY
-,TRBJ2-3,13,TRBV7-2,ASSLGTRKTDTQY
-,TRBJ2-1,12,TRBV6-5,ASSYRDYNNEQF
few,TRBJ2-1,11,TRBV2,ASPKQGGAEQF
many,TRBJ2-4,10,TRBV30,AWSGFGNIQY
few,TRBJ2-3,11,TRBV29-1,SSRGRVTDTQY